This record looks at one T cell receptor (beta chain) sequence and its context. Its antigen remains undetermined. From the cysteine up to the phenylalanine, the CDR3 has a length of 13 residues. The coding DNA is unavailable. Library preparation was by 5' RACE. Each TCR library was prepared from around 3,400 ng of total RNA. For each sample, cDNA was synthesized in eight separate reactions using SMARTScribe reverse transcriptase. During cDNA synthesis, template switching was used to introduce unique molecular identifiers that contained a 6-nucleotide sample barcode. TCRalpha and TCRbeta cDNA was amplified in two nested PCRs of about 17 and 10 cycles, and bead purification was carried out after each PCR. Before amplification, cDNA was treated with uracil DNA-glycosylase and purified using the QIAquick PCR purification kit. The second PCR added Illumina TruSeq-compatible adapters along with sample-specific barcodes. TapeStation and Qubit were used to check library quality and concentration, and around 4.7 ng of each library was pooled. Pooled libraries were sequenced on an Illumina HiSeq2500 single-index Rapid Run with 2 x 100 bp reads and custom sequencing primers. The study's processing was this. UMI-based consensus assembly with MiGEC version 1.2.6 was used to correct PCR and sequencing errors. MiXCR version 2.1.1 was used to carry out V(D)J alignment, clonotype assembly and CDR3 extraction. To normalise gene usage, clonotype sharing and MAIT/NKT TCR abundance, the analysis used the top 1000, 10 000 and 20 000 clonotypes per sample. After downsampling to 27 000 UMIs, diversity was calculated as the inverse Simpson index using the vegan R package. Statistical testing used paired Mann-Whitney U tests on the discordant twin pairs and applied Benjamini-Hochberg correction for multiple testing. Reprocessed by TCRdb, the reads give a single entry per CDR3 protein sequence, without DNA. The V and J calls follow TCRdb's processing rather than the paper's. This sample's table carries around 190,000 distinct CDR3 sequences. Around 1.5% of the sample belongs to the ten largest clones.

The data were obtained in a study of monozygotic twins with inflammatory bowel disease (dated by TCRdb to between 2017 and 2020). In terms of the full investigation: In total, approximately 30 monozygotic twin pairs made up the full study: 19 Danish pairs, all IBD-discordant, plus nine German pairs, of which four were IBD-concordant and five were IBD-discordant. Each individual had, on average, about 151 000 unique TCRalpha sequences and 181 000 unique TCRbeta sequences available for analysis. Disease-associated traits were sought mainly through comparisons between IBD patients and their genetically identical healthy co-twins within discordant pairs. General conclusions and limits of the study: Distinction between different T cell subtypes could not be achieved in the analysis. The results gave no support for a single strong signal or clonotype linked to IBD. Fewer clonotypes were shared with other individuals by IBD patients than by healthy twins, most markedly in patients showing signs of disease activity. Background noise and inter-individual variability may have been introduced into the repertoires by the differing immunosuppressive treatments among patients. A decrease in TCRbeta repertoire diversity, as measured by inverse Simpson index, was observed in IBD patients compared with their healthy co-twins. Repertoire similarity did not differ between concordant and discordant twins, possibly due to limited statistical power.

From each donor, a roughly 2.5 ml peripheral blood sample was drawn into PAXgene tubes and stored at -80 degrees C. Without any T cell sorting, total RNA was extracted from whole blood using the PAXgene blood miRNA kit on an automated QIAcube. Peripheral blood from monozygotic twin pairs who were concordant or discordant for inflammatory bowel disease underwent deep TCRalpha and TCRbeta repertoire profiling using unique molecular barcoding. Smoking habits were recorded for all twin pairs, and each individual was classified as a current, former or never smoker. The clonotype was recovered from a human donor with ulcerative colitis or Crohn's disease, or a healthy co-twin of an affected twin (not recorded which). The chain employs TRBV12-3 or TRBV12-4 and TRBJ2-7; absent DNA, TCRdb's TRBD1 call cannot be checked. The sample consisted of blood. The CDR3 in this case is CASSRTNTVEQYF.